Presented here are 26 T cell receptor beta chains from one specimen sequenced in a study of blood T cell repertoires in COVID-19. Some clones are missing from TCRdb's copy, which holds only in-frame ones; the method was immunoSEQ multiplex PCR. The sample contains under 250,000 clones, around three quarters of which appear only once. Source material: peripheral blood. The source of these receptors is a woman in her 70s with acute or convalescent COVID-19.

The rearrangement uses TRBV7-3 and TRBJ2-2, with 7 bases matching TRBD2. Germline V lookup: CDR1 SGHTA, CDR2 FQGTGA. CDR3 size: 14 residues. The V segment lost 5 bases and the J segment 4 bases; nucleotides outside the gene matches: 4. DNA for the CDR3: TGTGCCAGCAGCCCATCTAGCGGCACCGGGGAGCTGTTTTTT. Its translation: CASSPSSGTGELFF.

This sequence joins TRBV7-2 and TRBJ2-1, with a weak D call TRBD2 (6 bases). Germline V gene sequence: CDR1 SGHTA, CDR2 FQGNSA. Trimming removed 3 bases from V and 8 bases from J, with 17 bases in between. The CDR3 loop spans 15 amino acids. The DNA of the CDR3 is TGTGCCAGCAGCTTCCTAGTGGGAGGCAGCGATGAGCAGTTCTTC. Its translation: CASSFLVGGSDEQFF.

This clone occurred once. CDR3 sequence: CASISSDRSQETQYF. CDR3 DNA: TGTGCCAGCATTTCCTCGGACAGGTCCCAAGAGACCCAGTACTTC. The chain uses TRBV6-6 and TRBJ2-5; 7 nucleotides align to TRBD1. The CDR3 totals 15 residues. CDR1 and CDR2 (germline): MNHNY, SVGAGI (reference sequence). The J segment lost 1 base and the V segment lost 7 bases, leaving 9 bases of the junction unmatched.

This clone is termed medium-sized. The V and J genes are TRBV7-9 and TRBJ1-1; D unresolved. Trimming pared 5 bases from V and 6 bases from J, leaving 13 bases between. The CDR3 is made up of 13 amino acids. Germline V CDR1 and CDR2: SEHNR, FQNEAQ (reference sequence). CDR3 DNA sequence: TGTGCCAGCAGCGGGCCGGGGAGTGCTGAAGCTTTCTTT. The encoded protein is CASSGPGSAEAFF.

A few counts support this clone. The chain has TRBV13 and TRBJ2-7, with D unresolved. Germline V gene data show CDR1 as PRHDT and CDR2 as FYEKMQ (reference sequence). V was pared by 3 bases and J by 4 bases, with 13 bases between. The CDR3 is 14 residues long. As DNA, the CDR3 is TGTGCCAGCAGCTTCGGGTCCGACCCTTACGAGCAGTACTTC. This gives the protein CASSFGSDPYEQYF.

V and J are TRBV4-2 and TRBJ2-1; 8 nucleotides agree with TRBD1. Germline V gene sequence: CDR1 LGHNA, CDR2 YNFKEQ. The CDR3 runs to 14 residues. The V and J ends lost 1 base and 10 bases, in that order; junction bases with no gene match: 6. The CDR3 sequence is CASSQVPGGSEQFF. The CDR3 nucleotides are TGTGCCAGCAGCCAAGTACCAGGGGGCAGCGAGCAGTTCTTC.

The chain employs TRBV29-1 and TRBJ2-5, with 8 positions matching TRBD2. The ends lost 7 bases at V and 3 bases at J; junction bases unmatched: 7. Germline-derived CDR1 and CDR2 are SQVTM and ANQGSEA. The CDR3 is 13 amino acids. In nucleotides, the CDR3 is TGCAGCGGACAACCGGGGGGGGAAGAGACCCAGTACTTC. The encoded protein is CSGQPGGEETQYF. Full variable domain (outside the CDR3, taken from reference TRBV29-1 and TRBJ2-5): SAVISQKPSRDICQRGTSLTIQCQVDSQVTMMFWYRQQPGQSLTLIATANQGSEATYESGFVIDKFPISRPNLTFSTLTVSNMSPEDSSIYLCSGQPGGEETQYFGPGTRLLVL.

This clone was seen a single time. The rearrangement joins TRBV6-1 to TRBJ1-4, with D perhaps TRBD1 (5 bases). This CDR3 spans 16 amino acids. V dropped 0 bases and J dropped 10 bases, with 18 bases sitting between them. The germline V gene has CDR1 MNHNS and CDR2 SASEGT. Here the CDR3 reads CASSEALWRDGRKLFF. CDR3 sequence (DNA): TGTGCCAGCAGTGAAGCGCTTTGGAGGGACGGGAGAAAACTGTTTTTT.

The chain links TRBV24-1 to TRBJ2-2, with TRBD2 identical over 8 bases. Germline-derived CDR1 and CDR2 are KGHDR and SFDVKD. There are 15 residues in the CDR3. With V trimmed by 7 bases and J by 0 bases, 3 bases remained unmatched. The CDR3 spells CATSQGLANTGELFF. The CDR3 nucleotides read TGTGCCACCAGCCAGGGACTAGCGAACACCGGGGAGCTGTTTTTT.

This chain uses TRBV21-1 with TRBJ2-7; the table's TRBD1 call for D was not verified on the DNA. TRBV21-1 has pseudogene status. CDR3 length: 16 residues. CDR3 sequence: CASSSSGTGILHEQYF. CDR3 DNA: TGTGCCAGCAGCAGCTCCGGGACAGGTATACTACACGAGCAGTACTTC.

The rearrangement links TRBV30 to TRBJ2-3, with D tentatively TRBD2 (5 bases). Germline V CDR1 and CDR2: GTSNPN, SVGIG (reference sequence). This CDR3 contains 16 residues. V lost 2 bases to trimming and J lost 2 bases, with 17 bases between them. The CDR3 is CAWSSEVARDTDTQYF. DNA of the CDR3: TGTGCCTGGAGTAGTGAGGTAGCGAGAGACACAGATACGCAGTATTTT.

The rearrangement uses TRBV12-3 or TRBV12-4 and TRBJ1-6; TRBD1 aligns across 9 bases. This CDR3 comprises 13 residues. Germline trimming cut 8 bases from V and 7 bases from J; bases unmatched to any gene: 3. CDR3 coding DNA: TGTGCCAGCTGGGACAGGGAAAATTCACCCCTCCACTTT. Translation gives CASWDRENSPLHF.

The rearrangement links TRBV7-9 to TRBJ1-6; D unresolved. This CDR3 has 15 amino acids. V lost 4 bases, J lost 3 bases, and 10 bases lay in between. Germline CDR1 reads SEHNR; CDR2 reads FQNEAQ (reference sequence). The CDR3 DNA reads TGTGCCAGCAGCTCGTCTACGGGCTATAATTCACCCCTCCACTTT. Translating gives CASSSSTGYNSPLHF.

The chain uses TRBV27 and TRBJ1-5, with 9 bases aligning to TRBD1. The V segment lost 5 bases and the J segment 1 base; nucleotides outside the gene matches: 3. The germline gives CDR1 MNHEY, CDR2 SMNVEV (reference sequence). There are 15 residues in the CDR3. The CDR3 sequence: CASSRDRESNQPQHF. As DNA, the CDR3 is TGTGCCAGCAGTAGGGACAGGGAGAGCAATCAGCCCCAGCATTTT.

J is TRBJ2-3 and V is TRBV10-3, with a possible D match to TRBD2 (6 bases). The ends were cut back, 0 bases at V and 4 bases at J, with 17 bases in the middle. Per the germline V gene, CDR1 is ENHRY and CDR2 is SYGVKD. The CDR3 loop spans 17 amino acids. DNA of the CDR3: TGTGCCATCAGTGAGTCACTAGCCCCCAAAGTTTCAGATACGCAGTATTTT. Translation: CAISESLAPKVSDTQYF.

The chain employs TRBV2 and TRBJ1-1; weak D call: TRBD1 (6 bases). The CDR3 runs to 15 residues. Trimming stripped 6 bases from V and 5 bases from J, with 19 bases between. CDR1 and CDR2 from the germline V gene are SNHLY and FYNNEI. The CDR3 sequence: CASRGAGAMGTEAFF. The CDR3 DNA is TGTGCCAGCAGAGGAGCAGGGGCCATGGGGACTGAAGCTTTCTTT.

The chain combines TRBV5-1 with TRBJ1-1; 7 nucleotides line up with TRBD1. Germline CDR1 SGHRS, CDR2 YFSETQ. This CDR3 has 16 residues. The trim removed 0 bases at V and 1 base at J, leaving 6 bases unmatched. The CDR3 bases are TGCGCCAGCAGCTTGGGACAGGGCGGACCGAACACTGAAGCTTTCTTT. It specifies CASSLGQGGPNTEAFF. Full variable domain (missing parts from reference TRBV5-1 and TRBJ1-1): KAGVTQTPRYLIKTRGQQVTLSCSPISGHRSVSWYQQTPGQGLQFLFEYFSETQRNKGNFPGRFSGRQFSNSRSEMNVSTLELGDSALYLCASSLGQGGPNTEAFFGQGTRLTVV.

The CDR3 DNA reads TGTGCCAGCAGCTTATCGGCTAGCGGGAGGGATACGCAGTATTTT. Translating gives CASSLSASGRDTQYF. The chain combines TRBV7-2 with TRBJ2-3; TRBD2 aligns across 11 bases. The CDR3 runs to 15 residues. Germline V gene data show CDR1 as SGHTA and CDR2 as FQGNSA. Trimming at V came to 2 bases and at J to 6 bases, leaving 4 bases not matched to a gene.

V gene TRBV29-1 combines with J gene TRBJ2-1, with D possibly being TRBD1 (6 bases). CDR1 is SQVTM and CDR2 is ANQGSEA in the germline V gene. V was cut by 3 bases and J by 4 bases, with 16 bases left in between. This CDR3 has 15 amino acids. The CDR3 DNA reads TGCAGCGTTGATAGGCGGACAGACCCTTACAATGAGCAGTTCTTC. Translated, it gives CSVDRRTDPYNEQFF.

CDR3 sequence: CASSPSNSYEQYF. The CDR3 DNA is TGTGCCAGTAGCCCATCAAACAGCTACGAGCAGTACTTC. This sequence joins TRBV19 and TRBJ2-7; D is unresolved. V shed 6 bases and J shed 3 bases, with 12 bases lying between them. The germline CDR1 and CDR2 sequences are LNHDA and SQIVND (reference sequence). This CDR3 comprises 13 residues.

This clone has only one observation. The rearrangement joins TRBV27 to TRBJ1-4, with D perhaps matching TRBD1 (5 bases). This CDR3 has 14 amino acids. V dropped 3 bases and J dropped 4 bases, with 9 bases sitting between them. Germline values: CDR1 MNHEY, CDR2 SMNVEV (reference sequence). The CDR3 reads CASSFGRGNEKLFF. Here the CDR3 DNA reads TGTGCCAGCAGTTTCGGTAGGGGTAATGAAAAACTGTTTTTT. Looking up the rest from reference TRBV27 and TRBJ1-4 gives the full variable domain: EAQVTQNPRYLITVTGKKLTVTCSQNMNHEYMSWYRQDPGLGLRQIYYSMNVEVTDKGDVPEGYKVSRKEKRNFPLILESPSPNQTSLYFCASSFGRGNEKLFFGSGTQLSVL.

The V and J genes are TRBV28 and TRBJ1-2; perhaps TRBD1 as D (5 bases). Per the germline V gene, CDR1 is MDHEN and CDR2 is SYDVKM. The V end lost 2 bases, the J end lost 2 bases, and 9 bases lay between the germline ends. The CDR3 loop spans 14 amino acids. The CDR3 loop reads CASSLRGGNYGYTF. CDR3 coding DNA: TGTGCCAGCAGTTTACGCGGGGGGAACTATGGCTACACCTTC.

The chain carries TRBV2 and TRBJ2-1; D may be TRBD2 (6 bases). Trimming removed 4 bases at V and 6 bases at J, with 16 bases between. This CDR3 comprises 15 residues. The germline gives CDR1 SNHLY, CDR2 FYNNEI. The CDR3 nucleotides are TGTGCCAGCAGTGGACTAGGTGGAGGATTCAATGAGCAGTTCTTC. Amino acids: CASSGLGGGFNEQFF. Looking up the rest from reference TRBV2 and TRBJ2-1 gives the full variable domain: EPEVTQTPSHQVTQMGQEVILRCVPISNHLYFYWYRQILGQKVEFLVSFYNNEISEKSEIFDDQFSVERPDGSNFTLKIRSTKLEDSAMYFCASSGLGGGFNEQFFGPGTRLTVL.

CDR3 in DNA: TGTGCCAGCAGTATCGACCGGGACTTGCCCCAGCATTTT. Translating gives CASSIDRDLPQHF. V usage is TRBV27 and J usage is TRBJ1-5; tentatively, D is TRBD1 (5 bases). V was trimmed by 5 bases and J by 9 bases, leaving 14 bases between them. This CDR3 region has 13 residues. Germline loops: CDR1 MNHEY, CDR2 SMNVEV (reference sequence).

The CDR3 sequence is CASSERAGPNTGELFF. CDR3 nucleotide sequence: TGTGCCAGCAGTGAAAGGGCAGGGCCGAACACCGGGGAGCTGTTTTTT. The chain carries TRBV25-1 and TRBJ2-2; the D gene is possibly TRBD1 (5 bases). Trimming cost V 2 bases and J 0 bases, with 10 bases left between them. CDR1 is MGHDK, CDR2 SYGVNS, per germline. The CDR3 runs 16 residues.

This clone was seen a few times. The chain combines TRBV5-1 with TRBJ2-4; 9 nucleotides align to TRBD1. Germline V gene lookup returns CDR1 SGHRS and CDR2 YFSETQ. V dropped 4 bases and J dropped 7; count of bases not matched to a gene: 9. This CDR3 spans 15 amino acids. This chain's CDR3 is CASSASTGGENIQYF. The DNA of the CDR3 is TGCGCCAGCAGCGCCTCCACAGGGGGCGAGAACATTCAGTACTTC.